The text below deals with one T cell receptor beta chain. Its antigen is not known. V dropped 0 bases and J dropped 6 bases, with 9 bases sitting between them. The germline gives CDR1 SNHLY, CDR2 FYNNEI. The CDR3 is 14 residues long. Free of recent acute infections or vaccinations, the donors were healthy HIV-negative adults. Genomic DNA of unsorted samples came from tens of millions of PBMCs. These data belong to a study of shared clonotypes between healthy human individuals. In the source study's methods: There were no quality scores in the junction-only immunoSEQ sequences, so filtering differed. This table comes from immunoSEQ multiplex PCR, and its TCRdb copy is limited to in-frame clones, with some not included. V and J calls plus clone size are reproduced from that table; the DNA served to infer D and trimming. Among roughly 500,000 clones listed, 79% were seen once. General study findings and limits: Sampling used blood alone; tissue repertoires probably differ.

The clonotype originates from a woman aged 40 to 49 in good health. Some clones in this sample may be carry-over from other donors' samples. The chain is built from TRBV2 and TRBJ1-5, with a weak D call TRBD1 (6 bases). The sample comprised PBMCs. DNA for the CDR3: TGTGCCAGCAGTGAAGCACGGGGGGCTCAGCCCCAGCATTTT. Translating gives CASSEARGAQPQHF.